This TCR beta chain emerged from a study of T cell responses to AZD1222 COVID-19 vaccine (dated by TCRdb to 2020 to 2022). About the full investigation: TCR sequencing was performed for about 240 trial participants, of whom about 200 were given two doses of AZD1222 and 26 were given two doses of MenACWY control vaccine. Trial participants were enrolled by age into subgroups of 18-55, 56-69 and 70-plus years, and roughly 160, 29 and 62 TCR-sequenced participants, respectively, were included in these subgroups.

Including the terminal cysteine and phenylalanine, the CDR3 comprises 14 residues. Left in the record is the CDR3 DNA by itself, 42 bases read in frame from the first base. At the junction V is shortened by 1 base and J by 5 bases; bases outside the gene matches: 1. In the germline V gene, CDR1 corresponds to MGHDK and CDR2 to SYGVNS. Results and caveats for the whole study, not just this receptor: Nearly half of unique spike-specific TCRs reportedly recognized epitopes outside regions mutated in the B.1.351 and B.1.1.7 variants. The whole spike protein was spanned by vaccine-associated CD4 TCRs, and dominant responses were seen in regions 160-218 and 743-854. A significant rise in spike-specific TCR breadth and depth was observed after two AZD1222 doses relative to day 0 and relative to MenACWY recipients. Because no samples from the day 14 peak response were available, repertoires could be characterized only after the peak T cell response. Conclusions about previously exposed vaccinees are limited, since just six AZD1222 recipients were seropositive for SARS-CoV-2 at baseline. In the small 56-69-year group, the increase in depth fell short of significance, most likely because of low power. Participants were mostly white British and included more females than males, and it was suggested by the authors that clonal diversity may have been underestimated.

As concerns this clone: Its binding antigen is unknown. No much larger clone exists at a distance of one base, and base qualities are not known.

The CDR3 regions of human TCRbeta chains were analyzed by immunosequencing. Processing in the source paper ran as follows. TCRs in the repertoires were compared against a reference library of SARS-CoV-2-specific TCRs that had been generated with the MIRA antigen-specificity platform. Breadth meant the fraction of unique TCRs that were SARS-CoV-2-associated, whereas depth meant the fraction of total T cells that were SARS-CoV-2-associated. Using the MIRA data, each spike-specific TCR was mapped to the spike region that the TCR reacts to and placed in a CD4 or CD8 class. Log10-transformed breadth and depth values were compared by one-way ANOVA with Sidak's multiple comparisons tests. TCRdb's version of the immuneACCESS table is confined to in-frame rearrangements and falls short of the full clone set. An unresolved V gene accounts for under half of the shortfall where checked; the remainder is of unknown origin. V and J calls plus clone size are reproduced from that table; the DNA served to infer D and trimming. Counted in this sample were about 110,000 clones; about nine tenths of them appeared once. The biggest ten clones account for over 3% of the sample.

The time point label of this sample denotes: baseline before first vaccination. The treatment or condition label, read with the paper, signifies: meningococcal conjugate vaccine given as trial control. Vaccinee samples came from UK trials COV001 and COV002, including a single-blind randomized controlled phase 2/3 trial of AZD1222 (ChAdOx1 nCoV-19) in healthy adults. For TCRbeta chain sequencing, PBMC samples were collected from trial participants at day 0 and at day 28 after the second dose. The specimen was peripheral blood, collected on day 0 of MenACWY control vaccination. This receptor was identified in an adult in good health. The V gene is TRBV25-1 and the J gene is TRBJ2-7; TRBD2 fits 11 bases in the junction. The nucleotides are TGTGCCAGCAGTGAATTTAGCGGGGGGGACGAGCAGTACTTC. Its translation reads: CASSEFSGGDEQYF.